The 16 T cell receptor beta chains below all came from one sample that was sequenced in a study of cytomegalovirus exposure and HLA in healthy donors. 13 Jbeta primers and 60 Vbeta primers were used for the PCR. Sequencing used immunoSEQ multiplex PCR; TCRdb keeps in-frame clones, though not all of them. The sample holds approximately 100,000 clones; 75% to 80% are singletons and the top ten take 3.8%. Material: PBMCs. Source of these receptors: a woman aged 40 to 50 in good health and CMV-seronegative.

This chain links TRBV7-8 with TRBJ1-5; D is undetermined. The V gene lost 1 base and the J gene lost 7 bases, with 8 bases spanning the gap. The germline V gene encodes CDR1 SGHVS and CDR2 FQNEAQ. This CDR3 has 13 amino acids. The DNA for the CDR3 is TGTGCCAGCAGCTTAGAAATCGGGCAGCCCCAGCATTTT. This encodes CASSLEIGQPQHF.

The V and J genes are TRBV7-2 and TRBJ2-3; D is unresolved. The V end was cut by 0 bases, the J end by 7 bases, with 5 bases between. This CDR3 region has 12 residues. Germline loops: CDR1 SGHTA, CDR2 FQGNSA. The CDR3 nucleotides read TGTGCCAGCAGCTTAGCACTTAATACGCAGTATTTT. Amino acid sequence: CASSLALNTQYF.

V gene TRBV20-1 combines with J gene TRBJ2-1, with TRBD1 as a possible D gene (6 bases). The CDR3 loop spans 11 amino acids. Germline V gene sequence: CDR1 DFQATT, CDR2 SNEGSKA (reference sequence). V was clipped by 5 bases and J by 12 bases, with 14 bases between them. The CDR3 is CSASGTTLQFF. In DNA, the CDR3 is TGCAGTGCTTCCGGGACAACATTGCAGTTCTTC.

This chain joins TRBV7-9 and TRBJ2-7, with a weak D call TRBD1 (7 bases). Trimming removed 5 bases from V and 6 bases from J, with 20 bases in between. CDR3 size: 15 residues. CDR1 and CDR2 from the germline V gene are SEHNR and FQNEAQ (reference sequence). The CDR3 spells CASSGRGAWTSEQYF. The CDR3, as DNA: TGTGCCAGCAGCGGCAGGGGGGCCTGGACATCCGAGCAGTACTTC. Full variable domain (outside the CDR3, taken from reference TRBV7-9 and TRBJ2-7): DTGVSQNPRHKITKRGQNVTFRCDPISEHNRLYWYRQTLGQGPEFLTYFQNEAQLEKSRLLSDRFSAERPKGSFSTLEIQRTEQGDSAMYLCASSGRGAWTSEQYFGPGTRLTVT.

The chain uses TRBV14 and TRBJ1-2; no reliable D call. V lost 0 bases, J lost 4 bases, and 12 bases lay in between. CDR1 and CDR2 from the germline V gene are SGHDN and FVKESK. The CDR3 spans 15 residues. CDR3 residues: CASSQDPRSFYGYTF. The CDR3 DNA is TGTGCCAGCAGCCAAGATCCCAGGTCCTTCTATGGCTACACCTTC. Supplemented by reference TRBV14 and TRBJ1-2, the full variable domain reads EAGVTQFPSHSVIEKGQTVTLRCDPISGHDNLYWYRRVMGKEIKFLLHFVKESKQDESGMPNNRFLAERTGGTYSTLKVQPAELEDSGVYFCASSQDPRSFYGYTFGSGTRLTVV.

A note on this clone: An end of the junction does not agree with germline; a read error may underlie this. The V and J genes are TRBV4-3 and TRBJ1-5; 7 nucleotides line up with TRBD1. Germline assignment: CDR1 LGHNA and CDR2 YSLEER. CDR3 size: 16 residues. The CDR3 is CASSHFGQDPNQPQNF. The CDR3 bases are TGCGCCAGCAGCCACTTCGGACAGGACCCCAATCAGCCCCAGAATTTT.

The V call is TRBV12-5, the J call TRBJ1-1; TRBD1 agrees at 7 bases. The CDR3 spans 14 residues. Per germline, CDR1 LGHNT and CDR2 FRNRAP. V lost 6 bases and J lost 5; bases outside the gene matches: 9. The CDR3 region has the DNA TGTGCTAGTGGCAAGGGGGCCTGGGGGACTGAAGCTTTCTTT. Translated: CASGKGAWGTEAFF.

The DNA for the CDR3 is TGTGCCAGCAGTAGAGGTGACAGGGGCCGCGCTGAAGCTTTCTTT. Protein: CASSRGDRGRAEAFF. V and J are TRBV27 and TRBJ1-1; 8 bases map to TRBD1. Germline V gene data show CDR1 as MNHEY and CDR2 as SMNVEV (reference sequence). The length of the CDR3 is 15 residues. J gave up 6 bases and V 5 bases, and 11 bases lay outside the gene matches.

This clone was detected only once. The genes are TRBV2 and TRBJ1-5; D uncertain. The CDR3 totals 13 residues. The ends were cut back, 6 bases at V and 5 bases at J, with 11 bases in the middle. Germline V gene sequence: CDR1 SNHLY, CDR2 FYNNEI. Here the CDR3 reads CASSLGVYQPQHF. CDR3 sequence (DNA): TGTGCCAGCAGCTTAGGAGTTTATCAGCCCCAGCATTTT.

This clone was found once. The genes are TRBV12-5 and TRBJ2-5, with D possibly being TRBD1 (6 bases). V was trimmed by 0 bases and J by 2 bases, leaving 10 bases between them. The CDR3 length is 15 residues. Germline V gene data show CDR1 as LGHNT and CDR2 as FRNRAP. The CDR3 bases are TGTGCTAGTGGTTTGGTACTAGGACAGCAAGAGACCCAGTACTTC. Its protein is CASGLVLGQQETQYF.

The chain employs TRBV7-3 and TRBJ2-1; D gene uncertain. V was shortened by 4 bases and J by 8 bases, with 15 bases between the two germline ends. Germline V gene sequence: CDR1 SGHTA, CDR2 FQGTGA. The CDR3 runs to 14 residues. The CDR3 DNA reads as TGTGCCAGCAGCTCCCGATACAGTGTCGATGAGCAGTTCTTC. It translates to CASSSRYSVDEQFF.

This clone was found many times. V usage is TRBV6-1 and J usage is TRBJ2-7; TRBD1 agrees at 8 bases. The ends lost 3 bases at V and 2 bases at J; junction bases unmatched: 3. Germline values: CDR1 MNHNS, CDR2 SASEGT. The CDR3 runs 14 residues. The CDR3 nucleotides are TGTGCCAGCAGTGAGGGGACAGGAACCTACGAGCAGTACTTC. It encodes CASSEGTGTYEQYF.

The sample holds one count of this clone. V is TRBV9 and J is TRBJ2-2; TRBD1 might be the D (6 bases). The CDR3 totals 18 residues. CDR1 is SGDLS and CDR2 is YYNGEE in the germline V gene. Trimming took 3 bases from V and 4 from J, leaving 22 bases between them. This CDR3 reads CASSASTAGVRSTGELFF. The CDR3 region has the DNA TGTGCCAGCAGCGCTAGTACCGCAGGGGTTCGGAGCACCGGGGAGCTGTTTTTT. Complete variable domain (other parts from reference TRBV9 and TRBJ2-2): DSGVTQTPKHLITATGQRVTLRCSPRSGDLSVYWYQQSLDQGLQFLIQYYNGEERAKGNILERFSAQQFPDLHSELNLSSLELGDSALYFCASSASTAGVRSTGELFFGEGSRLTVL.

The chain carries TRBV6-1 and TRBJ1-2, with D unclear. Germline V lookup: CDR1 MNHNS, CDR2 SASEGT. V was trimmed by 7 bases and J by 3 bases, leaving 6 bases between them. The CDR3 runs 11 residues. The CDR3 is CASTSDYGYTF. The DNA of the CDR3 is TGTGCCAGCACCAGTGACTATGGCTACACCTTC.

This chain connects TRBV9 to TRBJ1-2, with 11 bases that match TRBD1. CDR1 and CDR2 (germline): SGDLS, YYNGEE. There are 14 residues in the CDR3. V was pared by 3 bases and J by 4 bases, with 2 bases of the junction left unmatched. The CDR3: CASSGDRGVYGYTF. Written as DNA, the CDR3 is TGTGCCAGCAGCGGGGACAGGGGGGTCTATGGCTACACCTTC.

The chain couples TRBV14 to TRBJ1-2; D remains unclear. Germline loops: CDR1 SGHDN, CDR2 FVKESK. The CDR3 is made up of 13 amino acids. V was trimmed by 0 bases and J by 4 bases, leaving 6 bases between them. The CDR3 spells CASSQDPSYGYTF. The CDR3 DNA sequence: TGTGCCAGCAGCCAAGACCCCAGCTATGGCTACACCTTC.